This TCR beta chain was retrieved from a study of T cells in Graves' hyperthyroidism and ophthalmopathy. TCR beta CDR3 sequences were amplified from RNA transcripts. First-round RT-PCR of the TCR CDR3 relied on the HTBI primer set. TCRdb redid the calling of the multiplex PCR reads with MiXCR, one entry per CDR3 protein. The sample records 650,000 to 800,000 distinct CDR3 sequences, roughly 46% being singletons. CDR1 is SGHTA and CDR2 is FQGNSA in the germline V gene. The CDR3 loop spans 15 amino acids. V trimming: 1 base; J trimming: 2 bases; junction bases outside the gene matches: 5. The chain uses TRBV7-2 and TRBJ2-7; 7 positions match TRBD2. The specimen sequenced was peripheral blood or thyroid tissue (not recorded which). The clonotype was recovered from an adult man with Graves' disease, either hyperthyroidism or ophthalmopathy (not recorded which). The DNA of the CDR3 is TGTGCCAGCAGCTTAGGTAGCGGGCACACCTACGAGCAGTACTTC. Residues: CASSLGSGHTYEQYF.